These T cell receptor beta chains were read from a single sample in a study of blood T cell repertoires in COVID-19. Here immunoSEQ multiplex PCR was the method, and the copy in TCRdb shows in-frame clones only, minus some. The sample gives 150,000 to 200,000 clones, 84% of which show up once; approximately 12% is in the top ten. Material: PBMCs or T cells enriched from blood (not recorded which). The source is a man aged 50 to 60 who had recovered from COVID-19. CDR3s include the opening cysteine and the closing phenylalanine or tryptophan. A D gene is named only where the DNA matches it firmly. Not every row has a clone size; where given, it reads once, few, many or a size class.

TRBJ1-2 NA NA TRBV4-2 TGTGCCAGCAGCCAAGAGGGGGGGGGAGCTGCTAACTATGGCTACACCTTC CASSQEGGGAANYGYTF
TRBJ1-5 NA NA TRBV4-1 TGCGCCAGCAGCCACGACAGATATAGCAATCAGCCCCAGCATTTT CASSHDRYSNQPQHF
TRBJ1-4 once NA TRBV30 TGTGCCTTCTCACCTACAGTAAATGATGAAAAACTGTTTTTT CAFSPTVNDEKLFF
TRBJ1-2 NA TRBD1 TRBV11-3 TGTGCCAGCAGCTGGGACCCGGACAGGGAATACTATGGCTACACCTTC CASSWDPDREYYGYTF
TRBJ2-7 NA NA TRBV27 TGTGCCAGCAGTTTGGAAGGAGCAAAGCAGTACTTC CASSLEGAKQYF
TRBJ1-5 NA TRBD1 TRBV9 TGTGCCAGCAGCGTGGACCCGACAGGGGTTCAGCCCCAGCATTTT CASSVDPTGVQPQHF
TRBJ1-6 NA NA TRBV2 TGTGCCAGCAGTGGGAGCCAGGGGAATTCACCCCTCCACTTT CASSGSQGNSPLHF
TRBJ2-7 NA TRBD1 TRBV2 TGTGCCAGCAGGCCGGGACAGAACTACGAGCAGTACTTC CASRPGQNYEQYF
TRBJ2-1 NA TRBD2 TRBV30 TGTGCTTGGAGGATCGGGGGGAGCTCCTACAATGAGCAGTTCTTC CAWRIGGSSYNEQFF
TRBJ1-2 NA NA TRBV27 TGTGCCAGCGGGGAGGCCGGGAGGACTCTTTATGGCTACACCTTC CASGEAGRTLYGYTF
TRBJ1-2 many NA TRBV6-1 TGTGCCAGCAGTGAAGGGCGGGCCTCTAACTATGGCTACACCTTC CASSEGRASNYGYTF
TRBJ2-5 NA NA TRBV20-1 TGCAGTACTAGAGGGAGAGAGACCCAGTACTTC CSTRGRETQYF
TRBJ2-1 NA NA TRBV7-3 TGTGCCAGCAGCTTAACGACGCGGTCGAAAGAGCAGTTCTTC CASSLTTRSKEQFF
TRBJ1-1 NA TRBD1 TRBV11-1 TGTGCCAGCAGCCGTACAGGGGGTCGGACTGAAGCTTTCTTT CASSRTGGRTEAFF
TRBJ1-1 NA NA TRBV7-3 TGTGCCAGCAGCTCGAGGAACACTGAAGCTTTCTTT CASSSRNTEAFF
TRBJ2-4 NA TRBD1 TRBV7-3 TGTGCCAGCAGCTTAGGGACAGGATATCCCAAAAACATTCAGTACTTC CASSLGTGYPKNIQYF
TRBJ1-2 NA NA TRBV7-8 TGTGCCAGCAGCTTAGAGGCACAGGGTGTTGGTGGCTACACCTTC CASSLEAQGVGGYTF
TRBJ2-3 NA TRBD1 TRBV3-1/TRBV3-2 TGTGCCAGCAGCCAGCCACAGGGGGCGTTTGGCACAGATACGCAGTATTTT CASSQPQGAFGTDTQYF
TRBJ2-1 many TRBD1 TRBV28 TGTGCCAGCAGCCCAAGGGACAGGGGCCTTACGCGCTCCTACAATGAGCAGTTCTTC CASSPRDRGLTRSYNEQFF
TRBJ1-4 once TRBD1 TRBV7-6 TGTGCCAGCAGCTCCCGGGACAGAGGTGAAAAACTGTTTTTT CASSSRDRGEKLFF
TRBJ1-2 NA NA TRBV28 TGTGCCAGCAGTGGACTGAACTATGGCTACACCTTC CASSGLNYGYTF
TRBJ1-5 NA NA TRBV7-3 TGTGCCAGCCCCCCCCGGGGGCAGCCCCAGCATTTT CASPPRGQPQHF
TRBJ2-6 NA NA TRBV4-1 TGCGCCAGCAGGGCCGGGTCTGGGGCCAACGTCCTGACTTTC CASRAGSGANVLTF
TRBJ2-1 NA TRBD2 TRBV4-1 TGCGCCAGCAGCCAAGATCTGGCAGCTAGCGGGGTTGGGGAGCAGTTCTTC CASSQDLAASGVGEQFF
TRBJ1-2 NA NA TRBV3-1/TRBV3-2 TGTGCCAGCAGCCAAGGACAGACAGGTCCCTCCTATGGCTACACCTTC CASSQGQTGPSYGYTF
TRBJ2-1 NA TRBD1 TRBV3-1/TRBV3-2 TGTGCCAGCAGCCAAGTCCGGGACAGAGTTTGGGATGAGCAGTTCTTC CASSQVRDRVWDEQFF
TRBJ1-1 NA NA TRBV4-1 TGCGCCAGCAGCCAAGCCCAGGCGGGGCTCACTGAAGCTTTCTTT CASSQAQAGLTEAFF
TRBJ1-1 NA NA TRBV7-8 TGTGCCAGCAGCTTAGGGAGGGCGAACACTGAAGCTTTCTTT CASSLGRANTEAFF
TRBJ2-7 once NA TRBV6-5 TGTGCCAGCAGCTCCCTCCTAGCATCGTACGAGCAGTACTTC CASSSLLASYEQYF
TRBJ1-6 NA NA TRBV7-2 TGTGCCAGCAGCTTAGGGGGGGGTCTAAGGACACCCCTCCACTTT CASSLGGGLRTPLHF
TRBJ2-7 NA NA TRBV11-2 TGTGCCAGCAGCATCTCAACAGGGATCTACGAGCAGTACTTC CASSISTGIYEQYF
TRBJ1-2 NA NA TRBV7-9 TGTGCCAGCAGCCTATACCACAGGGAGAACTATGGCTACACCTTC CASSLYHRENYGYTF
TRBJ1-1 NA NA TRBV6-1 TGTGCCAGCAGTGACCAATTTACTGAAGCTTTCTTT CASSDQFTEAFF
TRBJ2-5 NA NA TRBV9 TGTGCCAGCAGCGTAGAAGCTTCGGGAGAGACCCAGTACTTC CASSVEASGETQYF
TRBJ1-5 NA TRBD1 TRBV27 TGTGCCAGCAGTCCGATCGACAGGGGGCCCCAGCCCCAGCATTTT CASSPIDRGPQPQHF
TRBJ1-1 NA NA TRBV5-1 TGCGCCAGCAGCTTGGAGGTGTGGGGCCAGACTGAAGCTTTCTTT CASSLEVWGQTEAFF
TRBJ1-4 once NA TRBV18 TGTGCCAGCTCCGTCCAGGGCTGGGAAAAACTGTTTTTT CASSVQGWEKLFF
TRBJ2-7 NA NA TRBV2 TGTGCCAGCAGTGAAATCTCGGGTTTCGAGCAGTACTTC CASSEISGFEQYF
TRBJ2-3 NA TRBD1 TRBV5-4 TGTGCCAGCAGCCTCGGACAGGGGGCGTCGGGCACAGATACGCAGTATTTT CASSLGQGASGTDTQYF
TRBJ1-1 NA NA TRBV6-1 TGTGCCAGCAGTGATTTTACAGGCCGTCCCATAGCTTTCTTT CASSDFTGRPIAFF
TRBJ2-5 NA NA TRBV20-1 TGCAGTGCTAGAGCGGAGACCCAGTACTTC CSARAETQYF
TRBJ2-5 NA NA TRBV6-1 TGTGCCAGCAGTGACAGGGTGGAGACCCAGTACTTC CASSDRVETQYF
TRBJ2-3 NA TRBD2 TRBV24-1 TGTGCCACCAGTGAGCCGGGACTAGCGGGGGGGAGCACAGATACGCAGTATTTT CATSEPGLAGGSTDTQYF
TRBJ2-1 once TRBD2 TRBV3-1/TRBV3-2 TGTGCCAGCAGACAATGGGGACTAGCGGGGGCTAATGAGCAGTTCTTC CASRQWGLAGANEQFF
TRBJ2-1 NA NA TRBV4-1 TGCGCCAGCAGCCAATTACTAGATCATGAGCAGTTCTTC CASSQLLDHEQFF
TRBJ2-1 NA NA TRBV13 TGTGCCAGCAGCCACACTGGTATGTGGCGGGGGCCCGGCAATGAGCAGTTCTTC CASSHTGMWRGPGNEQFF
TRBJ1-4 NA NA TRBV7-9 TGTGCCAGCAGCTTAGAGAGCGGGATGGGAGAAAAACTGTTTTTT CASSLESGMGEKLFF
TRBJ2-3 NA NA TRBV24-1 TGTGCCACCAGTGATTTGGCGACAACTACGCAGTATTTT CATSDLATTTQYF
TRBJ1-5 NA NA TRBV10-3 TGTGCCATCAGAAAGACAGGAGATAATCAGCCCCAGCATTTT CAIRKTGDNQPQHF
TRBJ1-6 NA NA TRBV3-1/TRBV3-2 TGTGCCAGCAGCCAGAGCCGAGGCCCCGGCTATAATTCACCCCTCCACTTT CASSQSRGPGYNSPLHF
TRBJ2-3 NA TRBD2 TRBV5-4 TGTGCCAGCAGCAAGGGACTAGCGGGGGGTAAGGATACGCAGTATTTT CASSKGLAGGKDTQYF